This TCR beta chain was identified in a study of CXCR3-negative and CXCR3-positive naive CD8 T cells (dated by TCRdb to about 2019). With respect to the entire study: In total, about 135 million TRB reads were obtained, corresponding to roughly 1.5 +/- 0.3 million reads per library. The diversity and physicochemical repertoire analyses included 11 donors pooled from two independent experiments. TRBV-TRBJ cluster analysis included naive subsets from roughly 5 donors and memory cells from 3 donors. Broad study findings and their caveats: TRB CDR3s from CXCR3-positive naive cells showed higher hydrophobicity (lower Kidera factor 4), lower energy, and higher strength and volume indices than CXCR3-negative naive cells. Because surface CD5, which is linked to self-reactivity in mice, was comparable between the naive subsets, TCR interaction strength was also inferred from the physicochemical properties of TRB CDR3s. Repertoire diversity was comparably high in both naive subsets but much lower in memory CD8+ T cells. Naive CXCR3-negative and CXCR3-positive cells from the same donor showed similar TRBV-TRBJ usage, whereas memory cells showed distinct patterns. Freshly isolated PBMCs were used for most assays because CXCR3 expression went down partially after cryopreservation.

A note on this clonotype: The clone's antigen remains unknown.

For each CD8+ T cell subset, flow sorting was done in triplicate, and about 300,000 cells per subset went directly into RLT lysis buffer. To exclude memory contaminants, naive CD8+ T cells were stringently defined as CD45RO-CCR7+CD27+CD95-. Peripheral blood mononuclear cells were isolated from buffy coats by standard density gradient centrifugation. Naive CXCR3-negative and CXCR3-positive CD8+ T cells were flow-sorted on a FACSAria III. Total RNA was extracted from sorted cells with an RNeasy Mini Kit. The instrument was a NextSeq 550. The Human TCR Profiling Kit (MiLaboratory) was used to make UMI-labeled 5' RACE TRB cDNA libraries. The full amount of extracted RNA was used for cDNA synthesis, and the full amount of resulting cDNA was used for PCR amplification. Libraries were prepared in parallel using an identical number of PCR cycles. Per the original workflow: With a requirement of at least two reads per UMI, MIGEC and MiXCR extracted about 48,000 +/- 9,800 unique UMI-labeled TRB cDNA molecules per library. An average of roughly 40,000 +/- 10,000 functional in-frame TRB CDR3 nucleotide clonotypes without stop codons was found per library. After downsampling to 5000 UMI-labeled TRB molecules per sample, diversity metrics, including normalized Shannon-Wiener and Chao1, were computed in VDJtools. VDJtools was used to calculate clonotype-size-weighted physicochemical properties of the central five CDR3 residues, namely interaction energy, strength, volume and Kidera factor 4. TCRdb reprocessed the raw reads; every CDR3 protein sequence is a single record, and DNA is not supplied. TCRdb assigned the V and J calls; the authors' analysis was not used. This sample's table contains some 110,000 distinct CDR3 sequences. Of the sample, over 0.35% falls within the top ten clones.

The specimen sequenced was naive CXCR3+ CD8+ T cells from blood. Interpreted using the paper, the cell subset or site label stands for: CD45RO-CCR7+CD27+CD95- naive CD8+ T cells expressing CXCR3 (TNR3+). The sequence was obtained from a human donor in good health. Some clones in this sample may be carry-over from other donors' samples.

The CDR3 amino acid sequence is: CASSLGMGPSFYEQYF. The chain uses TRBV11-2 and TRBJ2-7; TCRdb proposes TRBD2, but this gene call is untestable without DNA. Spanning cysteine to phenylalanine, the CDR3 consists of 16 amino acids. No DNA was logged. CDR1 SGHAT and CDR2 FQNNGV are derived from the germline V gene.